These 6 T cell receptor beta chains share one sample of origin, sequenced in a study of CD8+CD57+ T cells in acquired aplastic anemia. Both TCR beta VDJ combination and CDR3 sequence profiling were carried out. Genomic DNA was the template for this profiling. MiXCR, run by TCRdb on the reads, gives a single entry per CDR3 protein. The sample carries more than 200,000 distinct CDR3 sequences, under 55% recorded once. For sequencing, patients were chosen who had shown expansion of CD8+CD57+ cells by flow cytometry. Sequencing used sorted CD4+, CD8+, or CD8+CD57+ T cells (not recorded which) from PBMCs. Receptors originate from a human donor with aplastic anemia.

As regards this clonotype: The junction departs from germline at one end; a sequencing error may be responsible. This chain uses TRBV2 with TRBJ1-2; maybe TRBD1 (6 bases). CDR3 length: 13 residues. Germline V gene sequence: CDR1 SNHLY, CDR2 FYNNEI. The DNA for the CDR3 is TGTGCCAGCACCGAAACAGGGAGGGATGGTTACACCTTC. Amino acids: CASTETGRDGYTF.

There are many counts of this clonotype. The chain couples TRBV20-1 to TRBJ1-1; D may be TRBD1 (5 bases). The CDR3 runs 16 residues. V was trimmed by 3 bases and J by 5 bases, leaving 22 bases between them. The germline V gene encodes CDR1 DFQATT and CDR2 SNEGSKA (reference sequence). CDR3 bases: TGCAGTGCTAGGCAACTGGGGGAGGGAGTAGAGACTGAAGCTTTCTTT. Translated, it gives CSARQLGEGVETEAFF.

In the case of this clonotype: It may be a read error: a sequence one base away is much more abundant. This rearrangement joins TRBV9 to TRBJ2-3; 8 bases are shared with TRBD2. Germline values: CDR1 SGDLS, CDR2 YYNGEE. This CDR3 is built from 15 residues. The CDR3 here is CASSQHGGGTGTQYF. CDR3 nucleotides: TGTGCCAGCAGCCAACACGGGGGGGGCACAGGTACGCAGTATTTT.

In regard to this clonotype: Germline and junction disagree at one end, which may indicate a read error. The rearrangement uses TRBV29-1 and TRBJ2-7, with 8 bases fitting TRBD2. This CDR3 region has 13 residues. The germline V gene encodes CDR1 SQVTM and CDR2 ANQGSEA. The CDR3 nucleotides read TGCAGCGTCCGTAGCGGGATCTCCCACGAGCAGTACTTC. The encoded protein is CSVRSGISHEQYF.

The CDR3 coding sequence is TGTGCCAGCAGTCCAACCTCGCGGGAGACCCAGTACTTC. Protein: CASSPTSRETQYF. The V call is TRBV7-2, the J call TRBJ2-5; D unresolved. CDR1 and CDR2 from the germline V gene are SGHTA and FQGNSA. The CDR3 contains 13 residues. V was cut by 6 bases and J by 5 bases, with 13 bases left in between.

V is TRBV19 and J is TRBJ2-7; D call uncertain. CDR1 LNHDA and CDR2 SQIVND come from the germline V gene (reference sequence). V gave up 7 bases and J gave up 1 base, with 23 bases separating them. This CDR3 has 17 amino acids. CDR3 sequence (DNA): TGTGCCAGTACCCAACGAAAGAGCAGGAATTCATCCTACGAGCAGTACTTC. It yields the protein CASTQRKSRNSSYEQYF.